These 7 T cell receptor beta chains were all obtained from the same sample, sequenced in a study of T-cell memory formation after mild COVID-19 listed by TCRdb under 2021. The library was prepared using 5' RACE. TCRdb names Illumina NovaSeq 6000 as the instrument used. Using fastp at Q25 and MiXCR, TCRdb reprocessed the public reads and kept productive beta chains. Rows are combined by CDR3 protein, so each entry shows the most common genes and DNA. Present in this sample are 350,000 to 500,000 distinct CDR3 sequences, roughly 20% of which were seen just once. The ten top clones hold 8.4% of the sample. The sequenced material came from PBMCs or a T cell subset sorted from them (not recorded which). All receptors come from an adult woman who had mild COVID-19 (a few samples of this study predate the infection). The sample titles of this study are shuffled in the database, so cell type and time point are left out; the donor was told from shared clones.

The chain is built from TRBV7-2 and TRBJ1-5, with D possibly TRBD1 on 6 matching bases. From germline, CDR1 is SGHTA and CDR2 FQGNSA. Trimming took 4 bases from V and 1 from J, leaving 14 bases between them. This CDR3 is 16 amino acids long. CDR3 amino acids: CASSSTGTRSNQPQHF. The CDR3 DNA is TGTGCCAGCAGCTCAACCGGGACAAGGAGCAATCAGCCCCAGCATTTT.

This clonotype was counted between two and nine times. This chain connects TRBV29-1 to TRBJ1-2; the D gene is possibly TRBD1 (6 bases). Per germline, CDR1 SQVTM and CDR2 ANQGSEA. Trimming cost V 7 bases and J 0 bases, with 12 bases left between them. The CDR3 consists of 13 residues. The CDR3 region has the DNA TGCAGCGCCCGACAGGTTTCTAACTATGGCTACACCTTC. This sequence encodes CSARQVSNYGYTF. The whole variable domain, remainder taken from reference TRBV29-1 and TRBJ1-2, is SAVISQKPSRDICQRGTSLTIQCQVDSQVTMMFWYRQQPGQSLTLIATANQGSEATYESGFVIDKFPISRPNLTFSTLTVSNMSPEDSSIYLCSARQVSNYGYTFGSGTRLTVV.

The chain combines TRBV20-1 with TRBJ2-7; D unresolved. The CDR3 has 13 residues. With 1 base removed from V and 3 bases from J, the gap between germline ends came to 10 bases. Germline CDR1 is DFQATT and CDR2 is SNEGSKA (reference sequence). The CDR3 DNA reads TGCAGTGCTAGAGTCGGCGGAAGCTACGAGCAGTACTTC. Translated, it gives CSARVGGSYEQYF.

V usage is TRBV12-3 or TRBV12-4 and J usage is TRBJ1-2, with TRBD1 as a possible D gene (6 bases). V lost 5 bases and J 6 bases, leaving 13 bases between the germline ends. The CDR3 length is 13 residues. CDR3 residues: CASSPTGLDGYTF. CDR3 coding DNA: TGTGCCAGCAGTCCTACAGGGCTCGATGGCTACACCTTC.

The J gene is TRBJ1-5, the V gene TRBV20-1; D is perhaps TRBD1 (5 bases). The CDR3 has 13 amino acids. The V end was cut by 3 bases, the J end by 1 base, with 7 bases between. CDR1 DFQATT and CDR2 SNEGSKA come from the germline V gene (reference sequence). Here the CDR3 reads CSARRDSNQPQHF. The DNA for the CDR3 is TGCAGTGCTAGGAGGGACAGCAATCAGCCCCAGCATTTT.

This clonotype was counted a few times. This chain uses TRBV7-9 with TRBJ2-2; possibly TRBD1 for D (5 bases). Germline V CDR1 and CDR2: SEHNR, FQNEAQ (reference sequence). The CDR3 sequence is 15 residues long. V was cut by 3 bases and J by 3 bases, with 11 bases left in between. CDR3 protein: CASSFQGWDTGELFF. The CDR3 DNA is TGTGCCAGCAGCTTCCAGGGATGGGACACCGGGGAGCTGTTTTTT.

This chain uses TRBV24-1 with TRBJ1-2, with a possible D match to TRBD1 (5 bases). The CDR3 extends over 17 amino acids. Trimming removed 4 bases at V and 7 bases at J, with 24 bases between. Germline CDR1 reads KGHDR; CDR2 reads SFDVKD. CDR3 in DNA: TGTGCCACCAGTGAAACCGGGACGCTATTTTACGGGGGTGGCTACACCTTC. It specifies CATSETGTLFYGGGYTF.